This T cell receptor beta chain came from a study of metastatic and nonmetastatic thyroid tumors. Study-wide points: Within blood and tumor, benign nodules reportedly had significantly lower TCR beta diversity than malignant thyroid tumors did.

Ahead of thyroid surgery, no patient had received treatment of any kind. This CDR3 is built from 14 residues. Trimming took 5 bases from V and 5 from J; bases not matched to a gene: 6. This clone was recorded many times. Its antigen is undetermined. TCRdb ran MiXCR on the PCR reads. The data show some 33,000 clones, about 15% seen once. This clonotype was sampled from a male donor with papillary thyroid cancer or a benign thyroid nodule (not recorded which). Some clones in this sample may be carry-over from other donors' samples. This chain connects TRBV12-3 or TRBV12-4 to TRBJ1-1; TRBD1 agrees at 9 bases. The sample comprised blood. The CDR3 reads CASSPTGGWTEAFF. The CDR3, as DNA: TGTGCCAGCAGTCCTACAGGGGGCTGGACTGAAGCTTTCTTT.